This T cell receptor beta chain emerged from a study of cytomegalovirus exposure and HLA in healthy donors. Study summary: From about 179 million T cells, an earlier analysis saw roughly 100 million unique TCR beta sequences. General study findings and limits: In a later analysis, V- and J-gene trimming of beta chains associated with a DCLRE1C missense variant, replicated independently.

60 Vbeta and 13 Jbeta primers were used in PCR. Per the authors' pipeline: In a later analysis, roughly 10 million of tens of millions of unique beta chains occurred in at least two donors. The method was immunoSEQ multiplex PCR; TCRdb's version includes in-frame clones alone and lacks a portion of them. The V and J calls and clone size were taken over from that table, and D and trimming were inferred from the DNA. This sample carries 150,000 to 200,000 clones, approximately 85% of them seen once, and the ten largest clones take over 1.5%. The CDR3 extends over 17 amino acids. In germline, CDR1 is SEHNR, CDR2 FQNEAQ (reference sequence). Trimming pared 3 bases from V and 3 bases from J, leaving 21 bases between. Regarding this clone: Its antigen is still unknown.

The source is a girl aged 5-17 years in good health and CMV-seropositive. The source material was PBMCs. The chain carries TRBV7-9 and TRBJ2-7; D is perhaps TRBD1 (6 bases). CDR3: CASSLVRTRDNFYEQYF. The CDR3 nucleotides are TGTGCCAGCAGCTTGGTTCGTACTCGGGACAACTTCTACGAGCAGTACTTC.